The 16 T cell receptor beta chains below all came from one sample that was sequenced in a study of T cells after yellow fever vaccination. MiXCR, run by TCRdb on the 5' RACE reads, gives a single entry per CDR3 protein. The profile shows 100,000 to 150,000 distinct CDR3 sequences, about 7% of them singletons. Sequencing was performed on CD4+ T cells sorted from PBMCs, taken 10 days after the first yellow fever vaccination. Receptors were obtained from a man between 18 and 35 years old who received the YFV17D yellow fever vaccine.

This clonotype occurred many times. The chain couples TRBV4-3 to TRBJ2-4; 11 positions agree with TRBD1. CDR3 length: 17 amino acids. V dropped 3 bases and J dropped 2; count of bases not matched to a gene: 6. Germline values: CDR1 LGHNA, CDR2 YSLEER. The CDR3 loop is CASSQRGQGATKNIQYF. In DNA, the CDR3 is TGCGCCAGCAGCCAGCGAGGACAGGGGGCAACCAAAAACATTCAGTACTTC.

This clonotype came up many times. The V gene is TRBV6-5, the J gene TRBJ1-2; 7 bases are a match to TRBD1. CDR3 length equals 17 residues. Germline V gives CDR1 MNHEY, CDR2 SVGAGI. V shed 3 bases, J shed 1 base, and the junction held 11 bases outside the gene matches. The CDR3 protein is CASSYYRGRPFNYGYTF. CDR3 DNA sequence: TGTGCCAGCAGTTATTATAGGGGGCGGCCCTTTAACTATGGCTACACCTTC.

This clonotype was seen at least ten times. The chain couples TRBV7-2 to TRBJ2-2; a possible D gene is TRBD2 (6 bases). The CDR3 runs 15 residues. V was cut by 6 bases and J by 5 bases, with 16 bases left in between. In germline, CDR1 is SGHTA, CDR2 FQGNSA. CDR3 residues: CASRPPGVWTGELFF. The CDR3 DNA sequence: TGTGCCAGCAGACCTCCGGGGGTATGGACCGGGGAGCTGTTTTTT.

The rearrangement joins TRBV7-3 to TRBJ2-7; tentatively, D is TRBD1 or TRBD2 (5 bases each). CDR3 length equals 15 residues. CDR1 and CDR2 (germline): SGHTA, FQGTGA. V shed 6 bases and J shed 7 bases, with 22 bases lying between them. In DNA form, the CDR3 reads TGTGCCAGCAGGGAGTCTGGGACGAGAGGCGGAGAGCAGTACTTC. It encodes CASRESGTRGGEQYF.

The chain employs TRBV5-1 and TRBJ2-5, with TRBD2 as a possible D gene (5 bases). The germline V gene has CDR1 SGHRS and CDR2 YFSETQ. The CDR3 loop spans 15 amino acids. Trimming shortened V by 0 bases and J by 0 bases, and 9 bases separated the two germline ends. Here the CDR3 DNA reads TGCGCCAGCAGCTTGGAGGAGGCCGACCAAGAGACCCAGTACTTC. Protein sequence: CASSLEEADQETQYF.

This clonotype occurred a few times. An end of the junction differs from the germline gene, which may be a read error. V gene TRBV7-2 combines with J gene TRBJ2-1; D call uncertain. The CDR3 consists of 12 residues. CDR1 is SGHTA, CDR2 FQGNSA, per germline. The CDR3 DNA follows: TGTGCCAGCAGCGCCCGGTACCAAGGTTCGATCTTC. Encoded protein: CASSARYQGSIF.

This clonotype was recorded many times. V and J are TRBV10-3 and TRBJ2-7; tentative D call: TRBD1 (6 bases). The CDR3 length is 15 residues. Looked up from germline, CDR1 is ENHRY and CDR2 is SYGVKD. V was clipped by 0 bases and J by 0 bases, with 9 bases between them. CDR3 loop: CAISESTDSSYEQYF. For the CDR3, the DNA is TGTGCCATCAGTGAGTCCACGGACAGCTCCTACGAGCAGTACTTC.

This clonotype was counted ten times or more. The CDR3: CASSNPNSTGGRFTKTQYF. Written as DNA, the CDR3 is TGCGCCAGCAGTAATCCCAACTCCACAGGGGGCCGCTTCACGAAGACCCAGTACTTC. J is TRBJ2-5 and V is TRBV23-1; 9 bases are shared with TRBD1. Being an ORF, TRBV23-1 has a function that is uncertain. V shed 5 bases and J 6 bases; nucleotides not matched to a gene: 22. The CDR3 consists of 19 residues.

This clonotype was seen more than once but under ten times. Sequence at one end of the junction differs from germline and may be a read error. The chain recombines TRBV4-1 with TRBJ2-5; 12 bases are shared with TRBD2. The CDR3 runs 17 residues. The germline V gene encodes CDR1 MGHRA and CDR2 YSYEKL. The CDR3 nucleotides read TGCGCCAGCAGCCAAGAACTAGCGGGGGGACCCCAAGCGACCCAGTACTTC. Encoded protein: CASSQELAGGPQATQYF.

At least ten counts were recorded for this clonotype. This sequence joins TRBV12-3 or TRBV12-4 and TRBJ1-4; 7 bases fit TRBD1. The CDR3 runs to 14 residues. Trimming at V came to 4 bases and at J to 3 bases, leaving 2 bases not matched to a gene. The CDR3 reads CASSWGQPNEKLFF. The CDR3 bases are TGTGCCAGCAGTTGGGGACAGCCTAATGAAAAACTGTTTTTT.

Worth noting for this clonotype: A much larger clone lies a single base off, so this may be a read error. The V gene is TRBV15, the J gene TRBJ1-2; 7 bases align to TRBD1. Germline assignment: CDR1 LNHNV and CDR2 YYDKDF (reference sequence). The trim removed 1 base at V and 3 bases at J, leaving 2 bases unmatched. CDR3 length: 14 amino acids. CDR3 amino acids: CATSRGDRDYGYTF. Written as DNA, the CDR3 is TGTGCCACCAGCAGAGGGGACAGAGACTATGGCTACACCTTC.

At least ten counts were recorded for this clonotype. This chain connects TRBV7-9 to TRBJ2-1; possibly TRBD2 for D (5 bases). V shed 2 bases and J shed 3 bases, with 11 bases lying between them. The CDR3 has 15 residues. The germline V gene encodes CDR1 SEHNR and CDR2 FQNEAQ (reference sequence). In DNA, the CDR3 is TGTGCCAGCAGCTTACTTAGCGTAATCTACAATGAGCAGTTCTTC. It is translated as CASSLLSVIYNEQFF. The entire variable domain, with the rest obtained from reference TRBV7-9 and TRBJ2-1, is as follows: DTGVSQNPRHKITKRGQNVTFRCDPISEHNRLYWYRQTLGQGPEFLTYFQNEAQLEKSRLLSDRFSAERPKGSFSTLEIQRTEQGDSAMYLCASSLLSVIYNEQFFGPGTRLTVL.

This clonotype showed up many times. The chain employs TRBV7-2 and TRBJ2-5, with 7 bases that match TRBD2. Germline values: CDR1 SGHTA, CDR2 FQGNSA. J gave up 1 base and V 5 bases, and 10 bases lay outside the gene matches. CDR3 length equals 16 residues. CDR3 in amino acids: CASSAVGGVSQETQYF. DNA of the CDR3: TGTGCCAGCAGCGCCGTGGGAGGGGTTAGCCAAGAGACCCAGTACTTC. The whole variable domain, remainder taken from reference TRBV7-2 and TRBJ2-5, is GAGVSQSPSNKVTEKGKDVELRCDPISGHTALYWYRQSLGQGLEFLIYFQGNSAPDKSGLPSDRFSAERTGGSVSTLTIQRTQQEDSAVYLCASSAVGGVSQETQYFGPGTRLLVL.

This CDR3 reads CASRYSHLGTGSSGANVLTF. CDR3 DNA sequence: TGCGCCAGCAGGTATTCACATCTTGGGACAGGGAGCTCTGGGGCCAACGTCCTGACTTTC. This chain connects TRBV5-1 to TRBJ2-6; 9 nucleotides agree with TRBD1. With 5 bases clipped from V and 0 bases from J, the junction kept 15 bases outside the gene matches. The length of the CDR3 is 20 residues. CDR1 and CDR2 from the germline V gene are SGHRS and YFSETQ.

This clonotype was seen at least ten times. The chain has TRBV9 and TRBJ1-1, with a weak D call TRBD1 (6 bases). This CDR3 spans 13 amino acids. Trimming removed 8 bases at V and 6 bases at J, with 17 bases between. From germline, CDR1 is SGDLS and CDR2 YYNGEE. The CDR3 DNA sequence: TGTGCCAGTCGAAGGGACAATTTCGCTGAAGCTTTCTTT. Residues: CASRRDNFAEAFF.

This clonotype showed up many times. The J gene is TRBJ1-5, the V gene TRBV4-3; 9 positions agree with TRBD1. The CDR3 runs 14 residues. The germline V gene encodes CDR1 LGHNA and CDR2 YSLEER. Trimming removed 4 bases from V and 5 bases from J; junction bases left unmatched: 3. CDR3 region: CASSLGQGDQPQHF. Here the CDR3 DNA reads TGCGCCAGCAGCCTGGGACAGGGTGATCAGCCCCAGCATTTT.